This T cell receptor beta chain was profiled in a study of blood T cell repertoires in COVID-19. Study background: The analysed material was cDNA or gDNA that came from T cells, B-cell-depleted T cells, or PBMCs.

In the authors' methods: Scientists estimated how many nucleated cells there were by amplifying reference gene primers. Generated by immunoSEQ multiplex PCR, the TCRdb table keeps only in-frame clones and is missing some. V, J and clone size reflect that table, while D and trimming were determined from the DNA. Among approximately 200,000 clones listed, roughly nine tenths were seen once. CDR1 is MDHEN, CDR2 SYDVKM, per germline. V gave up 7 bases and J gave up 0 bases, with 12 bases separating them. The CDR3 length is 14 residues. This chain joins TRBV28 and TRBJ1-2; a weak D match, TRBD1 (5 bases). The source material was peripheral blood. The receptor was isolated from a man aged 25-45 years with acute or convalescent COVID-19. The CDR3 DNA is TGTGCCAGCAATCGGGGGGGAGCTAACTATGGCTACACCTTC. This encodes CASNRGGANYGYTF.